This passage covers 27 T cell receptor beta chains from one sample sequenced in a study of blood T cell repertoires in COVID-19. Profiling relied on immunoSEQ multiplex PCR, and the TCRdb table lists in-frame clones only, not all of them. The sample lists 260,000 or so clones, around 90% occurring once. The sample consisted of peripheral blood. These receptor sequences come from a man aged 18 to 29 with active or convalescent COVID-19.

CDR3 region: CASSWIRQGYYGRETQYF. The CDR3 coding sequence is TGTGCCAGCAGCTGGATAAGACAGGGATATTATGGGAGAGAGACCCAGTACTTC. The chain is built from TRBV7-9 and TRBJ2-5, with 7 bases aligning to TRBD1. Germline V gives CDR1 SEHNR, CDR2 FQNEAQ (reference sequence). The CDR3 runs 18 residues. Trimming took 4 bases from V and 4 from J; bases not matched to a gene: 18. Full variable domain (remainder filled in from reference TRBV7-9 and TRBJ2-5): DTGVSQNPRHKITKRGQNVTFRCDPISEHNRLYWYRQTLGQGPEFLTYFQNEAQLEKSRLLSDRFSAERPKGSFSTLEIQRTEQGDSAMYLCASSWIRQGYYGRETQYFGPGTRLLVL.

V is TRBV27 and J is TRBJ2-7, with D unresolved. The germline gives CDR1 MNHEY, CDR2 SMNVEV (reference sequence). Trimming took 0 bases from V and 3 from J, leaving 9 bases between them. This CDR3 spans 14 amino acids. In DNA form, the CDR3 reads TGTGCCAGCAGTTTATCGTGGCAAGTCTACGAGCAGTACTTC. As protein: CASSLSWQVYEQYF.

The chain has TRBV12-3 or TRBV12-4 and TRBJ2-1; maybe TRBD2 (5 bases). The CDR3 is made up of 11 amino acids. V dropped 2 bases and J dropped 10 bases, with 6 bases sitting between them. The CDR3 region has the DNA TGTGCCAGCAGTTTAAGAGGGGAGCAGTTCTTC. The encoded protein is CASSLRGEQFF.

The chain uses TRBV10-2 and TRBJ1-2; 9 nucleotides match TRBD1. Germline CDR1 and CDR2: WSHSY and SAAADI. This CDR3 contains 15 residues. V shed 10 bases and J 1 base; nucleotides not matched to a gene: 10. CDR3 sequence: CATVTGGLFNYGYTF. DNA of the CDR3: TGCGCCACTGTGACAGGGGGACTCTTTAACTATGGCTACACCTTC.

The chain combines TRBV19 with TRBJ1-2; no reliable D call. There are 10 residues in the CDR3. Deletions cut 8 bases from V and 1 base from J, with 2 bases between. The V gene's germline CDR1 is LNHDA and CDR2 SQIVND (reference sequence). DNA of the CDR3: TGTGCCAGTCATAACTATGGCTACACCTTC. Translated, it gives CASHNYGYTF.

The CDR3 region has the DNA TGTGCCAGCAGCTTAGCGTTTAGCGGCGCATTCCAAGAGACCCAGTACTTC. This gives the protein CASSLAFSGAFQETQYF. V is TRBV11-2 and J is TRBJ2-5, with D perhaps TRBD2 (6 bases). The ends were cut back, 1 base at V and 1 base at J, with 16 bases in the middle. Germline V gene data show CDR1 as SGHAT and CDR2 as FQNNGV. There are 17 residues in the CDR3.

The chain combines TRBV9 with TRBJ2-7; tentatively, D is TRBD2 (7 bases). CDR1 is SGDLS and CDR2 is YYNGEE in the germline V gene. The CDR3 has 15 residues. Deletions cut 0 bases from V and 5 bases from J, with 15 bases between. The CDR3 protein is CASSVGAGARDEQYF. The DNA of the CDR3 is TGTGCCAGCAGCGTAGGGGCGGGGGCGCGGGACGAGCAGTACTTC.

This chain links TRBV11-2 with TRBJ2-1, with 10 bases identical to TRBD2. V dropped 0 bases and J dropped 8; count of bases not matched to a gene: 4. Germline V lookup: CDR1 SGHAT, CDR2 FQNNGV. There are 15 residues in the CDR3. CDR3 nucleotides: TGTGCCAGCAGCTTAGACAGCGGGGGGGCCTATGAGCAGTTCTTC. This sequence encodes CASSLDSGGAYEQFF.

This clone occurred once. The chain links TRBV7-2 to TRBJ2-2, with 11 bases fitting TRBD2. Trimming at V came to 4 bases and at J to 2 bases, leaving 6 bases not matched to a gene. The germline V gene has CDR1 SGHTA and CDR2 FQGNSA. The CDR3 runs 17 residues. CDR3 DNA sequence: TGTGCCAGCAGCTACTTTAGCGGGGGGGCAAACACCGGGGAGCTGTTTTTT. Translated, it gives CASSYFSGGANTGELFF.

The chain links TRBV9 to TRBJ1-2, with D possibly TRBD1 on 6 matching bases. The CDR3 loop spans 14 amino acids. Germline CDR1 reads SGDLS; CDR2 reads YYNGEE. Between the trimmed V and J ends, which lost 0 bases and 4 bases, there was a span of 10 bases. CDR3 DNA sequence: TGTGCCAGCAGCGTAGGACCGGACAGCTATGGCTACACCTTC. It yields the protein CASSVGPDSYGYTF.

V and J are TRBV6-6 and TRBJ2-7, with 11 bases fitting TRBD2. Trimming removed 4 bases from V and 0 bases from J; junction bases left unmatched: 2. The CDR3 runs to 15 residues. The germline gives CDR1 MNHNY, CDR2 SVGAGI (reference sequence). CDR3 in DNA: TGTGCCAGCAGTTCTAGCGGGGGGATCTCCTACGAGCAGTACTTC. This sequence encodes CASSSSGGISYEQYF.

In this sample, this clone turned up once. The chain couples TRBV4-2 to TRBJ1-3, with 8 bases that match TRBD1. The CDR3 sequence is 17 residues long. Losses at the gene ends were 0 bases for V and 4 bases for J; bases not matched to a gene: 8. CDR1 is LGHNA and CDR2 is YNFKEQ in the germline V gene. CDR3: CASSQDNRGIEGNTIYF. DNA of the CDR3: TGTGCCAGCAGCCAAGATAACAGGGGGATAGAAGGAAACACCATATATTTT.

This clone was recorded only once. Here the CDR3 reads CASSLQGRPQETQYF. The CDR3 region has the DNA TGTGCCAGCAGCTTGCAGGGGCGACCCCAAGAGACCCAGTACTTC. The V gene is TRBV7-9, the J gene TRBJ2-5; possibly TRBD1 for D (6 bases). V lost 3 bases and J 1 base, leaving 12 bases between the germline ends. Germline lookup yields CDR1 SEHNR and CDR2 FQNEAQ (reference sequence). The CDR3 is made up of 15 amino acids.

The chain recombines TRBV4-1 with TRBJ1-2; TRBD1 matches 8 bases. The germline V gene has CDR1 MGHRA and CDR2 YSYEKL. CDR3 length: 15 residues. The V and J ends lost 3 bases and 3 bases, in that order; junction bases with no gene match: 6. CDR3 nucleotide sequence: TGCGCCAGCAGCCACTCGGACAGGGTCGACTATGGCTACACCTTC. Translated, it gives CASSHSDRVDYGYTF.

The chain uses TRBV7-2 and TRBJ2-5, with 10 bases aligning to TRBD2. The germline gives CDR1 SGHTA, CDR2 FQGNSA. The CDR3 consists of 16 residues. V lost 5 bases to trimming and J lost 4 bases; unmatched junction nucleotides: 10. The CDR3 reads CASSPTSGVGGETQYF. CDR3 DNA sequence: TGTGCCAGCAGCCCCACTAGCGGGGTGGGCGGAGAGACCCAGTACTTC.

This clone was seen only once. V is TRBV7-6 and J is TRBJ1-1, with 7 bases lining up with TRBD1. V lost 5 bases, J lost 8 bases, and 11 bases stayed unmatched. CDR1 SGHVS and CDR2 FNYEAQ come from the germline V gene. The CDR3 length is 14 residues. The CDR3: CASSVAGGRGEAFF. CDR3 nucleotides: TGTGCCAGCAGCGTGGCAGGGGGTCGCGGGGAAGCTTTCTTT.

CDR3 DNA: TGTGCCATCAGTGAGTCGATAGCCCCAGAGCATGAGCAGTTCTTC. It encodes CAISESIAPEHEQFF. The chain has TRBV10-3 and TRBJ2-1; unclear D gene. V lost 0 bases and J 8 bases, leaving 14 bases between the germline ends. The length of the CDR3 is 15 residues. Looked up from germline, CDR1 is ENHRY and CDR2 is SYGVKD.

The chain recombines TRBV19 with TRBJ1-4; D ambiguous. This CDR3 comprises 14 residues. CDR1 LNHDA and CDR2 SQIVND come from the germline V gene (reference sequence). Trimming pared 7 bases from V and 7 bases from J, leaving 16 bases between. Written as DNA, the CDR3 is TGTGCCAGTAAGACACTTTCGGAGGCTGAAAAACTGTTTTTT. Translation gives CASKTLSEAEKLFF.

V gene TRBV19 combines with J gene TRBJ1-1; the match to TRBD1 covers 11 bases. V lost 3 bases and J lost 0; bases outside the gene matches: 3. Germline loops: CDR1 LNHDA, CDR2 SQIVND (reference sequence). The CDR3 consists of 16 residues. CDR3 in DNA: TGTGCCAGTAGTATGGACAGGGGGCCCATGAACACTGAAGCTTTCTTT. This encodes CASSMDRGPMNTEAFF.

This clone was seen a few times. This chain uses TRBV5-1 with TRBJ2-3; D is perhaps TRBD1 (6 bases). The CDR3 loop spans 13 amino acids. Trimming took off 2 bases at V and 3 bases at J, with 7 bases between the two ends. The germline V gene has CDR1 SGHRS and CDR2 YFSETQ. The CDR3 DNA sequence: TGCGCCAGCAGCTTAAGGGGGACAGATACGCAGTATTTT. Translation: CASSLRGTDTQYF. Complete variable domain (other parts from reference TRBV5-1 and TRBJ2-3): KAGVTQTPRYLIKTRGQQVTLSCSPISGHRSVSWYQQTPGQGLQFLFEYFSETQRNKGNFPGRFSGRQFSNSRSEMNVSTLELGDSALYLCASSLRGTDTQYFGPGTRLTVL.

This clone came up once. V is TRBV19 and J is TRBJ1-2; D possibly corresponds to TRBD1 (5 bases). Trimming removed 6 bases from V and 4 bases from J, with 18 bases in between. Germline loops: CDR1 LNHDA, CDR2 SQIVND (reference sequence). The CDR3 runs 15 residues. CDR3: CASRSPGAGGYGYTF. Written as DNA, the CDR3 is TGTGCCAGTAGATCACCGGGAGCGGGGGGCTATGGCTACACCTTC.

This chain connects TRBV5-8 to TRBJ2-1, with a possible D match to TRBD1 (6 bases). Trimming cost V 0 bases and J 3 bases, with 10 bases left between them. Germline V gene sequence: CDR1 SGHTS, CDR2 YDEGEE. This CDR3 has 15 residues. In DNA form, the CDR3 reads TGTGCCAGCAGCTTGGGACAGGTCCTCTACAATGAGCAGTTCTTC. As protein: CASSLGQVLYNEQFF.

V usage is TRBV5-5 and J usage is TRBJ2-3, with D possibly being TRBD2 (6 bases). The V gene's germline CDR1 is SGHKS and CDR2 YYEKEE (reference sequence). Trimming took off 4 bases at V and 6 bases at J, with 18 bases between the two ends. The CDR3 extends over 15 amino acids. The CDR3, as DNA: TGTGCCAGCAGCCGGGCGGGGCCCAGGGCGGATACGCAGTATTTT. This encodes CASSRAGPRADTQYF.

The gene calls are TRBV27 and TRBJ1-1, with a tentative D call TRBD1 (5 bases). The CDR3 runs to 15 residues. Germline values: CDR1 MNHEY, CDR2 SMNVEV (reference sequence). V was cut by 2 bases and J by 0 bases, with 10 bases left in between. The CDR3 reads CASSLGPGMNTEAFF. For the CDR3, the DNA is TGTGCCAGCAGTTTAGGTCCAGGGATGAACACTGAAGCTTTCTTT.

This clone was found once. V and J are TRBV24-1 and TRBJ2-1, with no clear D. V was pared by 5 bases and J by 6 bases, with 7 bases between. This CDR3 has 12 amino acids. Looked up from germline, CDR1 is KGHDR and CDR2 is SFDVKD. CDR3 nucleotides: TGTGCCACCAGTGGTTCTCGCAATGAGCAGTTCTTC. Amino acid sequence: CATSGSRNEQFF.

The V gene is TRBV15, the J gene TRBJ2-1; TRBD2 aligns across 9 bases. The V gene end was trimmed by 2 bases and the J gene end by 8 bases; junction bases not matched to a gene: 10. CDR3 size: 16 residues. Germline CDR1 and CDR2: LNHNV and YYDKDF (reference sequence). DNA of the CDR3: TGTGCCACCAGCAGATGGGCGGCGGGGGGGCCCGATGAGCAGTTCTTC. Its protein product is CATSRWAAGGPDEQFF.

The DNA of the CDR3 is TGTGCCAGTAGTATAGTGGGACAGGGGACCTATAATGAAAAACTGTTTTTT. The encoded protein is CASSIVGQGTYNEKLFF. The chain couples TRBV19 to TRBJ1-4; 10 nucleotides line up with TRBD1. The germline V gene encodes CDR1 LNHDA and CDR2 SQIVND (reference sequence). J was trimmed by 4 bases and V by 1 base; bases with no gene match: 6. The CDR3 sequence is 17 residues long.